Reported below is one T cell receptor (beta chain). Sequencing used immunoSEQ multiplex PCR; TCRdb keeps in-frame clones, though not all of them. The sample yields 20,000 or so clones, about 88% seen once. This entry comes from a study of OX40 agonist ivuxolimab in advanced cancers. The length of the CDR3 is 16 residues. Per the germline V gene, CDR1 is SGHDT and CDR2 is YYEEEE. With 4 bases clipped from V and 7 bases from J, the junction kept 8 bases outside the gene matches. This chain uses TRBV5-6 with TRBJ2-4; 13 bases match TRBD2. The TCR was taken from an adult with an advanced solid tumor such as melanoma, head and neck, liver or kidney cancer. The sequencing used CD4+ or CD8+ T cells sorted from blood, collected in a trial of the OX40 agonist ivuxolimab. The CDR3 loop is CASSRRGLAGVNIQYF. The DNA of the CDR3 is TGTGCCAGCAGCCGACGAGGACTAGCGGGAGTGAACATTCAGTACTTC.